This section outlines one TCR beta chain sequence together with its context. The data originate from a study of blood T cell repertoires in COVID-19. V was trimmed by 6 bases and J by 1 base, leaving 13 bases between them. This CDR3 is 15 amino acids long. In germline, CDR1 is LNHDA, CDR2 SQIVND (reference sequence). Only in-frame clones appear in the TCRdb table, and some are missing; sequencing was by immunoSEQ multiplex PCR. The table shows about 130,000 clones, with 80% to 85% occurring only once. This TCR was recovered from a young woman who had recovered from COVID-19. The sample taken for sequencing was peripheral blood. The chain recombines TRBV19 with TRBJ2-1, with D tentatively TRBD1 (5 bases). The CDR3 DNA reads TGTGCCAGTAGCGCATTAGGACAATCCTACAATGAGCAGTTCTTC. It encodes CASSALGQSYNEQFF. The variable domain in full, with the rest retrieved from reference TRBV19 and TRBJ2-1, is DGGITQSPKYLFRKEGQNVTLSCEQNLNHDAMYWYRQDPGQGLRLIYYSQIVNDFQKGDIAEGYSVSREKKESFPLTVTSAQKNPTAFYLCASSALGQSYNEQFFGPGTRLTVL.